Shown below are 17 T cell receptor beta chains from a single sample sequenced in a study of cytomegalovirus exposure and HLA in healthy donors. Primers included in the PCR were 60 Vbeta and 13 Jbeta primers. Profiling relied on immunoSEQ multiplex PCR, and the TCRdb table lists in-frame clones only, not all of them. The table records about 130,000 clones, just under 80% of them present only once. Specimen: PBMCs. The receptors here all came from a man aged 25 to 45 in good health.

V and J are TRBV18 and TRBJ2-1, with 12 bases identical to TRBD2. The V and J ends lost 5 bases and 7 bases, in that order; junction bases with no gene match: 9. CDR3 length equals 16 residues. The germline V gene has CDR1 KGHSH and CDR2 LQKENI. The CDR3 loop is CASSSRTSGKSNEQFF. The CDR3 nucleotides are TGTGCCAGCTCATCACGGACTAGCGGGAAATCAAATGAGCAGTTCTTC. Combining the CDR3 with reference TRBV18 and TRBJ2-1 gives the whole variable domain NAGVMQNPRHLVRRRGQEARLRCSPMKGHSHVYWYRQLPEEGLKFMVYLQKENIIDESGMPKERFSAEFPKEGPSILRIQQVVRGDSAAYFCASSSRTSGKSNEQFFGPGTRLTVL.

V gene TRBV4-1 combines with J gene TRBJ2-7, with D possibly TRBD1 on 8 matching bases. CDR1 MGHRA and CDR2 YSYEKL come from the germline V gene. The CDR3 consists of 18 residues. V was cut by 1 base and J by 2 bases, with 21 bases left in between. The CDR3 here is CASSQVTLQGGAAYEQYF. The CDR3 coding sequence is TGCGCCAGCAGCCAAGTTACTCTACAGGGGGGGGCGGCCTACGAGCAGTACTTC.

The chain is built from TRBV6-1 and TRBJ2-7, with D perhaps matching TRBD2 (6 bases). V was shortened by 5 bases and J by 5 bases, with 19 bases between the two germline ends. The CDR3 is 15 amino acids. Germline V lookup: CDR1 MNHNS, CDR2 SASEGT. The CDR3 is CASSSRGSQVDEQYF. The CDR3 bases are TGTGCCAGCAGTTCGCGGGGCAGCCAGGTGGACGAGCAGTACTTC.

To note about this clone: The junction departs from the called germline gene at one end, perhaps through a read error. V gene TRBV7-7 combines with J gene TRBJ2-7; the D gene is possibly TRBD1 (6 bases). This CDR3 has 13 amino acids. The germline gives CDR1 SSHAT, CDR2 FNYEAQ (reference sequence). DNA for the CDR3: TGTGCTAGCAGTCGGACAGAAACCTACGAGCAGTACTTC. Protein: CASSRTETYEQYF.

The chain links TRBV10-3 to TRBJ1-1; the D is unclear. This CDR3 comprises 12 residues. The V and J ends lost 6 bases and 7 bases respectively, with 12 bases between them. Germline-derived CDR1 and CDR2 are ENHRY and SYGVKD. In DNA form, the CDR3 reads TGTGCCATCAGCGGGATATCGAGTGAAGCTTTCTTT. Its translation is CAISGISSEAFF.

The J gene is TRBJ2-1, the V gene TRBV6-1; TRBD2 matches at 10 bases. The CDR3 extends over 16 amino acids. Germline V lookup: CDR1 MNHNS, CDR2 SASEGT. Germline trimming cut 1 base from V and 10 bases from J; bases unmatched to any gene: 10. The CDR3 loop reads CASSEGSSGSYGEQFF. Here the CDR3 DNA reads TGTGCCAGCAGTGAAGGGTCTAGCGGGAGTTATGGGGAGCAGTTCTTC.

This chain connects TRBV29-1 to TRBJ2-5, with a possible D match to TRBD1 (6 bases). The better agreement between TRBJ2-7 and the DNA end casts doubt on the J call. The CDR3 is 13 amino acids. Germline loops: CDR1 SQVTM, CDR2 ANQGSEA. The CDR3 sequence is CSVEWTEPYEQYF. The CDR3 DNA reads as TGCAGCGTTGAGTGGACAGAACCCTACGAGCAGTACTTC.

The V gene is TRBV7-3, the J gene TRBJ2-2, with 8 bases that match TRBD1. The CDR3 sequence is 14 residues long. CDR1 and CDR2 from the germline V gene are SGHTA and FQGTGA. Trimming removed 6 bases from V and 5 bases from J; junction bases left unmatched: 5. CDR3 coding DNA: TGTGCCAGCAGGCACAGGGGGTGGACCGGGGAGCTGTTTTTT. Its protein is CASRHRGWTGELFF.

This chain uses TRBV10-3 with TRBJ2-5, with a weak D call TRBD2 (6 bases). Matching the DNA end better, TRBJ2-7 makes the J call doubtful. The CDR3 is 13 residues long. The germline V gene encodes CDR1 ENHRY and CDR2 SYGVKD. In DNA form, the CDR3 reads TGTGCCATCAGTGAGTCAACTAGCAACGAGCAGTACTTC. As protein: CAISESTSNEQYF.

The V and J genes are TRBV9 and TRBJ2-3; a weak D match, TRBD1 (6 bases). CDR3 size: 12 residues. Trimming cost V 3 bases and J 4 bases, with 6 bases left between them. The germline V gene encodes CDR1 SGDLS and CDR2 YYNGEE. The CDR3 coding sequence is TGTGCCAGCAGCGAGGGGGCAGATACGCAGTATTTT. It codes for CASSEGADTQYF.

This rearrangement joins TRBV23-1 to TRBJ2-4, with unresolved D. TRBV23-1 has ORF status, its function being uncertain. V shed 3 bases and J shed 8 bases, with 11 bases lying between them. CDR3 length equals 13 residues. The CDR3 spells CASSHIGGDIQYF. Written as DNA, the CDR3 is TGCGCCAGCAGTCATATCGGTGGAGACATTCAGTACTTC.

The rearrangement uses TRBV6-5 and TRBJ1-2; D gene uncertain. V was pared by 6 bases and J by 3 bases, with 17 bases between. The CDR3 is made up of 15 amino acids. From germline, CDR1 is MNHEY and CDR2 SVGAGI. CDR3 nucleotide sequence: TGTGCCAGCAGGAGCCCTTCCGAGGGATACTATGGCTACACCTTC. This translates into CASRSPSEGYYGYTF.

The chain is built from TRBV6-6 and TRBJ2-7; 9 bases match TRBD2. Germline assignment: CDR1 MNHNY and CDR2 SVGAGI (reference sequence). V was clipped by 6 bases and J by 5 bases; unmatched bases: 14. The CDR3 length is 16 residues. DNA for the CDR3: TGTGCCAGCAGCCTAACTTTAGCGGGAGTAACCCACGAGCAGTACTTC. It encodes CASSLTLAGVTHEQYF.

V gene TRBV11-2 combines with J gene TRBJ2-1; TRBD2 matches 7 bases. Germline V gives CDR1 SGHAT, CDR2 FQNNGV. CDR3 size: 15 residues. V was clipped by 4 bases and J by 4 bases; unmatched bases: 7. As DNA, the CDR3 is TGTGCCAGCAGCTCCCAGACTAGCCGATACAATGAGCAGTTCTTC. Amino acids: CASSSQTSRYNEQFF.

To note about this clone: The junction differs from germline at one of its ends, possibly a read error. This rearrangement joins TRBV7-9 to TRBJ2-1, with 12 bases matching TRBD2. The CDR3 runs to 16 residues. The germline V gene has CDR1 SEHNR and CDR2 FQNEAQ (reference sequence). The CDR3 DNA reads TGTTCCAGCAGCCCACTGGGACTAGCGGGCCGGGGGGAGCAGTTCTTC. Amino acids: CSSSPLGLAGRGEQFF.

The chain employs TRBV29-1 and TRBJ2-3; 7 bases align to TRBD1. Germline CDR1 SQVTM, CDR2 ANQGSEA. V gave up 0 bases and J gave up 0 bases; unmatched junction bases: 6. CDR3 length equals 16 residues. This chain's CDR3 is CSVEEWGQSSTDTQYF. CDR3 in DNA: TGCAGCGTTGAAGAGTGGGGACAGTCTAGCACAGATACGCAGTATTTT.

The V and J genes are TRBV25-1 and TRBJ1-1; no firm D call. Trimming removed 5 bases from V and 2 bases from J, with 15 bases in between. CDR1 and CDR2 (germline): MGHDK, SYGVNS. The CDR3 spans 15 residues. The CDR3 DNA reads TGTGCCAGCAGTCCGCTGACAAACTCCAACACTGAAGCTTTCTTT. Protein product: CASSPLTNSNTEAFF.